The source of this T cell receptor beta chain is a study of cytomegalovirus exposure and HLA in healthy donors. Findings of the study overall: CMV antigen specificity was confirmed in vitro for three CMV-associated chains. The study listed under 200 cytomegalovirus-associated TCR beta chains. TCR clusters originating in the first cohort tended to co-occur in the 100 to 150 validation repertoires, according to a later analysis.

The assay was immunoSEQ multiplex PCR, and TCRdb's table has in-frame clones only and misses some. The sample records 260,000 or so clones, 90% being singletons. J lost 0 bases, V lost 4 bases, and 14 bases had no gene match. In germline, CDR1 is SQVTM, CDR2 ANQGSEA. The CDR3 is made up of 17 amino acids. Note on this clone: As yet, its antigen is unknown.

The sequenced material came from PBMCs. This TCR was recovered from a woman aged 30 to 39 in good health and CMV-seronegative. This chain connects TRBV29-1 to TRBJ1-2; 7 bases match TRBD1. CDR3 DNA: TGCAGCGTTGTGTATCCTTCCGGGACAGCTTCTAACTATGGCTACACCTTC. Residues: CSVVYPSGTASNYGYTF.